These 18 T cell receptor beta chains were sequenced from one sample in a study of T-cell reconstitution after alpha-beta-depleted transplantation in children. Preparation of the TCRbeta library involved a method that used unique molecular identifiers. TCRdb re-derived calls from the PCR reads in MiXCR, one entry per CDR3 protein. The sample holds over 150,000 distinct CDR3 sequences, roughly 15% seen once. The material sequenced was PBMCs from the stem cell graft donor, taken from the stem cell graft. Every receptor here comes from a human donor who donated a stem cell graft to a child with acute lymphoblastic leukemia.

This clonotype appeared a few times. This sequence joins TRBV18 and TRBJ1-2; D remains unclear. Trimming took off 2 bases at V and 4 bases at J, with 14 bases between the two ends. In germline, CDR1 is KGHSH, CDR2 LQKENI. The CDR3 totals 15 residues. CDR3 DNA sequence: TGTGCCAGCTCACCAGACACAGTAAGCTCCTATGGCTACACCTTC. Protein: CASSPDTVSSYGYTF.

CDR3 sequence reads: CASSQGERRSSYNEQFF. The CDR3 DNA sequence: TGTGCCAGCAGCCAAGGAGAGCGACGGAGCTCCTACAATGAGCAGTTCTTC. The chain has TRBV4-2 and TRBJ2-1; the D is unclear. V lost 1 base and J 0 bases, leaving 13 bases between the germline ends. In germline, CDR1 is LGHNA, CDR2 YNFKEQ. This CDR3 region has 17 residues.

This clonotype has ten or more counts. The rearrangement links TRBV25-1 to TRBJ2-3; 9 bases are a match to TRBD2. Trimming took 3 bases from V and 4 from J; bases not matched to a gene: 8. CDR1 MGHDK and CDR2 SYGVNS come from the germline V gene. The CDR3 covers 16 residues. As DNA, the CDR3 is TGTGCCAGCAGTGAGGCTAGCGGGACCAGGCCAGATACGCAGTATTTT. Translation gives CASSEASGTRPDTQYF. Filled out from reference TRBV25-1 and TRBJ2-3, the complete variable domain reads EADIYQTPRYLVIGTGKKITLECSQTMGHDKMYWYQQDPGMELHLIHYSYGVNSTEKGDLSSESTVSRIRTEHFPLTLESARPSHTSQYLCASSEASGTRPDTQYFGPGTRLTVL.

The sample holds many counts of this clonotype. V and J are TRBV7-8 and TRBJ2-3; 8 nucleotides align to TRBD2. This CDR3 is built from 17 residues. The trim removed 5 bases at V and 6 bases at J, leaving 16 bases unmatched. Germline V CDR1 and CDR2: SGHVS, FQNEAQ. The CDR3 region has the DNA TGTGCCAGCAGCCGGGTCGGAGGGACTAGGGGGAAGGATACGCAGTATTTT. It yields the protein CASSRVGGTRGKDTQYF.

Many counts were recorded for this clonotype. The chain carries TRBV28 and TRBJ1-3; tentatively, D is TRBD1 (5 bases). Germline V CDR1 and CDR2: MDHEN, SYDVKM. The CDR3 is 17 amino acids. The V end lost 2 bases, the J end lost 0 bases, and 14 bases lay between the germline ends. The DNA of the CDR3 is TGTGCCAGCAGTTTAACGACGGGACGGATCTCTGGAAACACCATATATTTT. Translation gives CASSLTTGRISGNTIYF.

This clonotype was observed at least ten times. The chain employs TRBV27 and TRBJ2-5, with 9 bases fitting TRBD2. This CDR3 spans 14 amino acids. The J segment lost 7 bases and the V segment lost 6 bases, leaving 9 bases of the junction unmatched. Germline V gene lookup returns CDR1 MNHEY and CDR2 SMNVEV (reference sequence). The CDR3 DNA sequence: TGTGCCAGCAGAGGGGCTAGCGGGATAGGGACCCAGTACTTC. Amino acids: CASRGASGIGTQYF.

This clonotype was seen more than once but under ten times. The chain joins TRBV20-1 to TRBJ1-4; D might be TRBD1 (5 bases). There are 12 residues in the CDR3. V dropped 6 bases and J dropped 8 bases, with 13 bases sitting between them. Germline lookup yields CDR1 DFQATT and CDR2 SNEGSKA (reference sequence). The CDR3 DNA reads as TGCAGTGCCGGGGGGGGTACAGAAAAACTGTTTTTT. Translated: CSAGGGTEKLFF.

J is TRBJ2-2 and V is TRBV5-1; D call uncertain. The CDR3 sequence is 14 residues long. The germline V gene encodes CDR1 SGHRS and CDR2 YFSETQ. The ends were cut back, 1 base at V and 4 bases at J, with 8 bases in the middle. The CDR3 nucleotides read TGCGCCAGCAGCTTGATGGGAATCACCGGGGAGCTGTTTTTT. It encodes CASSLMGITGELFF.

This clonotype came up many times. The V call is TRBV29-1, the J call TRBJ1-2; 10 bases map to TRBD1. CDR1 is SQVTM, CDR2 ANQGSEA, per germline. The CDR3 is 13 residues long. Trimming at V came to 4 bases and at J to 6 bases, leaving 5 bases not matched to a gene. CDR3 coding DNA: TGCAGCGTTGTTAGGGACAGGGGCGATGGCTACACCTTC. Protein: CSVVRDRGDGYTF. Combining the CDR3 with reference TRBV29-1 and TRBJ1-2 gives the whole variable domain SAVISQKPSRDICQRGTSLTIQCQVDSQVTMMFWYRQQPGQSLTLIATANQGSEATYESGFVIDKFPISRPNLTFSTLTVSNMSPEDSSIYLCSVVRDRGDGYTFGSGTRLTVV.

The chain couples TRBV30 to TRBJ2-2; the D gene is possibly TRBD2 (6 bases). Germline values: CDR1 GTSNPN, CDR2 SVGIG (reference sequence). The CDR3 consists of 15 residues. The germline V and J ends were trimmed by 2 bases and 3 bases, with 13 bases remaining between them. This chain's CDR3 is CAWSPRLGDTGELFF. For the CDR3, the DNA is TGTGCCTGGAGTCCAAGACTAGGAGACACCGGGGAGCTGTTTTTT.

This chain connects TRBV5-6 to TRBJ2-5; 9 bases fit TRBD1. Trimming took 2 bases from V and 5 from J; bases not matched to a gene: 7. The CDR3 consists of 15 residues. Germline V gene data show CDR1 as SGHDT and CDR2 as YYEEEE. The CDR3 spells CASSFIDRGLETQYF. The CDR3 nucleotides read TGTGCCAGCAGCTTTATTGACAGGGGGTTGGAGACCCAGTACTTC. The full variable domain, rest sourced from reference TRBV5-6 and TRBJ2-5, is DAGVTQSPTHLIKTRGQQVTLRCSPKSGHDTVSWYQQALGQGPQFIFQYYEEEERQRGNFPDRFSGHQFPNYSSELNVNALLLGDSALYLCASSFIDRGLETQYFGPGTRLLVL.

The chain recombines TRBV11-2 with TRBJ2-1; possibly TRBD2 for D (5 bases). The germline gives CDR1 SGHAT, CDR2 FQNNGV. The CDR3 is 14 residues long. Trimming removed 4 bases from V and 3 bases from J, with 10 bases in between. CDR3 loop: CASSSAACYNEQFF. CDR3 DNA: TGTGCCAGCAGCTCAGCGGCGTGCTACAATGAGCAGTTCTTC.

This clonotype was observed many times. This chain uses TRBV5-1 with TRBJ2-3; D remains unclear. CDR1 and CDR2 from the germline V gene are SGHRS and YFSETQ. Trimming stripped 4 bases from V and 0 bases from J, with 18 bases between. The CDR3 runs 17 residues. CDR3 residues: CASSTRPPQASTDTQYF. CDR3 coding DNA: TGCGCCAGCAGCACCCGACCGCCCCAAGCAAGCACAGATACGCAGTATTTT.

V gene TRBV24-1 combines with J gene TRBJ1-1, with a possible D match to TRBD1 (6 bases). Germline V CDR1 and CDR2: KGHDR, SFDVKD. The CDR3 totals 14 residues. Trimming shortened V by 8 bases and J by 1 base, and 13 bases separated the two germline ends. The CDR3 loop is CATTQDRKNTEAFF. CDR3 coding DNA: TGTGCCACCACCCAGGACAGAAAGAACACTGAAGCTTTCTTT.

J is TRBJ2-1 and V is TRBV24-1, with D hard to call. This CDR3 contains 12 residues. The V gene's germline CDR1 is KGHDR and CDR2 SFDVKD. The V gene lost 1 base and the J gene lost 6 bases, with 3 bases spanning the gap. CDR3 sequence reads: CATSDLTNEQFF. The DNA of the CDR3 is TGTGCCACCAGTGATTTAACCAATGAGCAGTTCTTC.

This clonotype has a count of ten or more. The chain employs TRBV5-1 and TRBJ2-1; D ambiguous. V was shortened by 0 bases and J by 0 bases, with 7 bases between the two germline ends. Germline V gives CDR1 SGHRS, CDR2 YFSETQ. The CDR3 contains 15 residues. The DNA for the CDR3 is TGCGCCAGCAGCTTGGAGGGCTTCTCCTACAATGAGCAGTTCTTC. Residues: CASSLEGFSYNEQFF. The whole variable domain, remainder taken from reference TRBV5-1 and TRBJ2-1, is KAGVTQTPRYLIKTRGQQVTLSCSPISGHRSVSWYQQTPGQGLQFLFEYFSETQRNKGNFPGRFSGRQFSNSRSEMNVSTLELGDSALYLCASSLEGFSYNEQFFGPGTRLTVL.

At least ten counts were recorded for this clonotype. CDR3 in DNA: TGCAGTGCTAGTGGTAACTCCTACGAGCAGTACTTC. Protein product: CSASGNSYEQYF. The genes are TRBV20-1 and TRBJ2-7; D is ambiguous. The CDR3 consists of 12 residues. Trimming left V 3 bases short and J 0 bases short, with 6 bases between. Germline lookup yields CDR1 DFQATT and CDR2 SNEGSKA (reference sequence).

This clonotype was seen repeatedly, ten times or more. The chain combines TRBV5-1 with TRBJ2-1; perhaps D is TRBD1 or TRBD2 (5 bases each). Trimming left V 6 bases short and J 0 bases short, with 16 bases between. The germline gives CDR1 SGHRS, CDR2 YFSETQ. CDR3 size: 16 residues. CDR3 loop: CASTVAAGSSYNEQFF. CDR3 nucleotides: TGCGCCAGCACCGTGGCGGCAGGGAGCTCCTACAATGAGCAGTTCTTC.